This passage covers 28 T cell receptor beta chains from one sample sequenced in a study of graft-versus-host responses after intestinal transplantation. Sequencing used immunoSEQ multiplex PCR; TCRdb keeps in-frame clones, though not all of them. The sample lists almost 70,000 clones, 80% to 95% occurring once. Sequenced here: bone marrow, sampled 700 to 850 days after intestinal transplantation. The source of these receptors is a human patient who received an intestinal transplant, so some T cells may come from the graft donor.

The chain carries TRBV7-2 and TRBJ2-1; maybe TRBD2 (6 bases). The CDR3 is made up of 15 amino acids. CDR1 is SGHTA, CDR2 FQGNSA, per germline. Trimming removed 2 bases from V and 1 base from J, with 9 bases in between. For the CDR3, the DNA is TGTGCCAGCAGCTTACGGCTAGCGTCCTACAATGAGCAGTTCTTC. Its translation: CASSLRLASYNEQFF.

This chain connects TRBV7-9 to TRBJ2-5; D unclear. CDR3 length: 15 residues. V lost 1 base to trimming and J lost 5 bases, with 14 bases between them. The germline CDR1 and CDR2 sequences are SEHNR and FQNEAQ (reference sequence). The CDR3 DNA sequence: TGTGCCAGCAGCTTAGAGTTTAATGACTTTGAGACCCAGTACTTC. It translates to CASSLEFNDFETQYF.

This chain connects TRBV27 to TRBJ1-4, with a tentative D call TRBD1 (5 bases). Between the trimmed V and J ends, which lost 6 bases and 5 bases, there was a span of 16 bases. This CDR3 contains 15 residues. Germline CDR1 reads MNHEY; CDR2 reads SMNVEV (reference sequence). CDR3 nucleotides: TGTGCCAGCAGCAGGACTCCGGGACCGAATGAAAAACTGTTTTTT. It encodes CASSRTPGPNEKLFF.

The V gene is TRBV5-1, the J gene TRBJ1-3; 8 bases match TRBD1. Germline V gene lookup returns CDR1 SGHRS and CDR2 YFSETQ. V lost 4 bases and J lost 0; bases outside the gene matches: 3. The CDR3 spans 15 residues. In DNA form, the CDR3 reads TGCGCCAGCAGCCAGGACAGGGCCTCTGGAAACACCATATATTTT. Protein sequence: CASSQDRASGNTIYF. The complete variable domain, with remaining parts taken from reference TRBV5-1 and TRBJ1-3, reads KAGVTQTPRYLIKTRGQQVTLSCSPISGHRSVSWYQQTPGQGLQFLFEYFSETQRNKGNFPGRFSGRQFSNSRSEMNVSTLELGDSALYLCASSQDRASGNTIYFGEGSWLTVV.

This clone showed up just once. The chain couples TRBV9 to TRBJ1-2; D perhaps matches TRBD1 (5 bases). Trimming took 2 bases from V and 4 from J, leaving 12 bases between them. The germline V gene has CDR1 SGDLS and CDR2 YYNGEE. The CDR3 extends over 14 amino acids. The CDR3 sequence is CASSVAGDLYGYTF. DNA for the CDR3: TGTGCCAGCAGCGTGGCGGGGGATCTCTATGGCTACACCTTC.

CDR3 residues: CASSWARGNYGYTF. CDR3 in DNA: TGTGCCAGCAGCTGGGCCAGGGGTAACTATGGCTACACCTTC. V gene TRBV11-2 combines with J gene TRBJ1-2; TRBD1 is a possible D gene (6 bases). The CDR3 sequence is 14 residues long. The V gene's germline CDR1 is SGHAT and CDR2 FQNNGV. The V end was cut by 4 bases, the J end by 1 base, with 10 bases between.

V usage is TRBV18 and J usage is TRBJ1-1; 7 nucleotides agree with TRBD1. The CDR3 spans 14 residues. V shed 1 base, J shed 5 bases, and the junction held 4 bases outside the gene matches. Looked up from germline, CDR1 is KGHSH and CDR2 is LQKENI. The CDR3 region is CASSPRQGWTEAFF. Written as DNA, the CDR3 is TGTGCCAGCTCACCACGACAGGGTTGGACTGAAGCTTTCTTT.

The chain uses TRBV30 and TRBJ1-4; unclear D gene. Germline assignment: CDR1 GTSNPN and CDR2 SVGIG (reference sequence). The V end lost 2 bases, the J end lost 4 bases, and 14 bases lay between the germline ends. The length of the CDR3 is 15 residues. The CDR3 loop is CAWSTEEYINEKLFF. Here the CDR3 DNA reads TGTGCCTGGAGTACCGAGGAGTACATTAATGAAAAACTGTTTTTT.

The genes are TRBV5-1 and TRBJ1-5, with D possibly TRBD1 on 6 matching bases. The CDR3 covers 14 residues. V dropped 4 bases and J dropped 3 bases, with 11 bases sitting between them. CDR1 is SGHRS, CDR2 YFSETQ, per germline. The CDR3 spells CASSIGDNNQPQHF. The CDR3 DNA follows: TGCGCCAGCAGCATAGGGGACAACAATCAGCCCCAGCATTTT.

The V call is TRBV9, the J call TRBJ2-1; D is unresolved. CDR3 length: 15 residues. Trimming left V 3 bases short and J 0 bases short, with 10 bases between. In germline, CDR1 is SGDLS, CDR2 YYNGEE. The CDR3: CASSADGSSYNEQFF. The CDR3, as DNA: TGTGCCAGCAGCGCCGACGGTAGCTCCTACAATGAGCAGTTCTTC.

J is TRBJ2-3 and V is TRBV7-2, with no clear D. Per the germline V gene, CDR1 is SGHTA and CDR2 is FQGNSA. V was trimmed by 5 bases and J by 2 bases, leaving 5 bases between them. The CDR3 totals 12 residues. The CDR3 DNA is TGTGCCAGCAGCGTATACACAGATACGCAGTATTTT. Amino acid sequence: CASSVYTDTQYF. Supplemented by reference TRBV7-2 and TRBJ2-3, the full variable domain reads GAGVSQSPSNKVTEKGKDVELRCDPISGHTALYWYRQSLGQGLEFLIYFQGNSAPDKSGLPSDRFSAERTGGSVSTLTIQRTQQEDSAVYLCASSVYTDTQYFGPGTRLTVL.

V is TRBV18 and J is TRBJ1-3; D ambiguous. Germline assignment: CDR1 KGHSH and CDR2 LQKENI. The length of the CDR3 is 16 residues. V was shortened by 3 bases and J by 0 bases, with 12 bases between the two germline ends. The CDR3 reads CASSPRTASSGNTIYF. The DNA for the CDR3 is TGTGCCAGCTCACCCCGGACGGCGAGCTCTGGAAACACCATATATTTT.

This chain links TRBV6-5 with TRBJ2-7; D is unresolved. In germline, CDR1 is MNHEY, CDR2 SVGAGI. Trimming stripped 0 bases from V and 0 bases from J, with 9 bases between. The CDR3 extends over 15 amino acids. In nucleotides, the CDR3 is TGTGCCAGCAGTTACTCTGGCGGCAGCTCCTACGAGCAGTACTTC. Residues: CASSYSGGSSYEQYF.

The V call is TRBV7-6, the J call TRBJ1-5; D ambiguous. The CDR3 totals 13 residues. Germline CDR1 SGHVS, CDR2 FNYEAQ. Trimming removed 0 bases from V and 3 bases from J, with 3 bases in between. The chain's CDR3 is CASSLADNQPQHF. The CDR3 DNA reads TGTGCCAGCAGCTTAGCAGACAATCAGCCCCAGCATTTT.

The chain couples TRBV12-5 to TRBJ2-2, with D perhaps assigned TRBD1 or TRBD2 (5 bases each). The germline V and J ends were trimmed by 0 bases and 6 bases, with 11 bases remaining between them. The CDR3 runs to 15 residues. Per the germline V gene, CDR1 is LGHNT and CDR2 is FRNRAP. The CDR3 DNA reads as TGTGCTAGTGGTTTGGTAGGGGCCGGGGCCGGGGAGCTGTTTTTT. This encodes CASGLVGAGAGELFF.

V gene TRBV7-6 combines with J gene TRBJ2-2; the D is unclear. The V end was cut by 8 bases, the J end by 1 base, with 5 bases between. Per the germline V gene, CDR1 is SGHVS and CDR2 is FNYEAQ. This CDR3 spans 12 amino acids. The CDR3 loop is CASLGNTGELFF. In DNA, the CDR3 is TGTGCCAGCCTCGGGAACACCGGGGAGCTGTTTTTT.

This chain connects TRBV2 to TRBJ1-5; 12 bases agree with TRBD1. The length of the CDR3 is 15 residues. Germline trimming cut 6 bases from V and 2 bases from J; bases unmatched to any gene: 2. Germline V gives CDR1 SNHLY, CDR2 FYNNEI. CDR3: CASSGTGGGNQPQHF. DNA for the CDR3: TGTGCCAGCAGCGGGACAGGGGGCGGCAATCAGCCCCAGCATTTT.

V and J are TRBV28 and TRBJ2-5; tentative D call: TRBD2 (6 bases). The J call may be mistaken, given a closer DNA end match to TRBJ2-7. CDR3 length equals 14 residues. Per the germline V gene, CDR1 is MDHEN and CDR2 is SYDVKM. CDR3 in DNA: TGTGCCAGCAGTCTTGGAGGGCCCACATACGAGCAGTACTTC. Amino acids: CASSLGGPTYEQYF.

This chain uses TRBV6-5 with TRBJ2-7; unclear D gene. Trimming removed 0 bases at V and 1 base at J, with 7 bases between. Germline V gene sequence: CDR1 MNHEY, CDR2 SVGAGI. The CDR3 extends over 14 amino acids. Written as DNA, the CDR3 is TGTGCCAGCAGTTACTCGACGAAGTCCTACGAGCAGTACTTC. This gives the protein CASSYSTKSYEQYF.

The J gene is TRBJ2-5, the V gene TRBV10-1, with D possibly matching TRBD1 (5 bases). The germline gives CDR1 WNHNN, CDR2 SYGVQD (reference sequence). V lost 0 bases, J lost 4 bases, and 9 bases lay in between. This CDR3 region has 14 residues. The CDR3 reads CASSESRARETQYF. CDR3 in DNA: TGCGCCAGCAGTGAGTCCAGGGCCAGAGAGACCCAGTACTTC.

V usage is TRBV7-6 and J usage is TRBJ2-5; 7 bases map to TRBD2. The CDR3 sequence is 14 residues long. Germline V CDR1 and CDR2: SGHVS, FNYEAQ. The junction had 6 bases not matched to a gene; V was cut back by 5 bases and J by 3 bases. The CDR3 DNA is TGTGCCAGCAGCCCATCTAGCGGCAAAGAGACCCAGTACTTC. Amino acid sequence: CASSPSSGKETQYF.

The rearrangement joins TRBV10-3 to TRBJ1-5, with TRBD1 matching over 10 bases. The V and J ends lost 3 bases and 6 bases, in that order; junction bases with no gene match: 2. Germline lookup yields CDR1 ENHRY and CDR2 SYGVKD. CDR3 length: 14 residues. This chain's CDR3 is CAISDGTGVQPQHF. As DNA, the CDR3 is TGTGCCATCAGTGACGGGACAGGGGTTCAGCCCCAGCATTTT.

This chain uses TRBV28 with TRBJ1-2; 9 bases map to TRBD1. The CDR3 totals 15 residues. Per the germline V gene, CDR1 is MDHEN and CDR2 is SYDVKM. J gave up 6 bases and V 2 bases, and 7 bases lay outside the gene matches. The CDR3 bases are TGTGCCAGCAGTTTAACCCCGACAGGGGGTAATGGCTACACCTTC. This sequence encodes CASSLTPTGGNGYTF.

The chain couples TRBV7-9 to TRBJ1-2; 7 bases line up with TRBD1. The CDR3 is 15 amino acids. The V gene's germline CDR1 is SEHNR and CDR2 FQNEAQ (reference sequence). J gave up 4 bases and V 3 bases, and 8 bases lay outside the gene matches. As DNA, the CDR3 is TGTGCCAGCAGCTTCCCGGACAGGCGCTTCTATGGCTACACCTTC. Translation gives CASSFPDRRFYGYTF.

The chain carries TRBV2 and TRBJ2-5, with TRBD1 identical over 7 bases. This CDR3 comprises 15 residues. CDR1 and CDR2 from the germline V gene are SNHLY and FYNNEI. After removal of 4 bases from V and 0 bases from J, the junction contained 5 bases not matched to a gene. CDR3 protein: CASSGDRAYQETQYF. The CDR3, as DNA: TGTGCCAGCAGTGGAGACAGGGCCTACCAAGAGACCCAGTACTTC.

There are a few counts of this clone. V and J are TRBV6-5 and TRBJ1-6, with D possibly being TRBD1 (5 bases). Trimming shortened V by 4 bases and J by 8 bases, and 12 bases separated the two germline ends. Germline loops: CDR1 MNHEY, CDR2 SVGAGI. The CDR3 totals 14 residues. In DNA, the CDR3 is TGTGCCAGCAGTTTCGGGACCGCCTATTCACCCCTCCACTTT. Translating gives CASSFGTAYSPLHF.

The V gene is TRBV19, the J gene TRBJ2-1; D uncertain. Trimming removed 7 bases from V and 4 bases from J, with 14 bases in between. Germline CDR1 LNHDA, CDR2 SQIVND (reference sequence). This CDR3 contains 14 residues. The CDR3 spells CASKWGTKYNEQFF. The CDR3 nucleotides read TGTGCCAGTAAATGGGGAACGAAGTACAATGAGCAGTTCTTC.

V gene TRBV2 combines with J gene TRBJ1-2; TRBD1 might be the D (5 bases). Trimming cost V 8 bases and J 3 bases, with 10 bases left between them. CDR1 SNHLY and CDR2 FYNNEI come from the germline V gene. The CDR3 runs to 12 residues. CDR3 DNA: TGTGCCAGCGGGGACGGATACTATGGCTACACCTTC. Translated, it gives CASGDGYYGYTF.